This TCR beta chain was captured by sequencing in a study of blood T cell repertoires in COVID-19. Study at large: The study drew acute and convalescent COVID-19 samples from the United States, Italy and Spain.

Using immunoSEQ multiplex PCR, the repertoire was profiled, and TCRdb retains in-frame clones only, with some absent. The sample consists of a few hundred thousand clones, 89% of them appearing once. The CDR3 has 16 amino acids. The germline V and J ends were trimmed by 0 bases and 0 bases, with 10 bases remaining between them. The germline V gene has CDR1 MNHEY and CDR2 SMNVEV (reference sequence). The chain uses TRBV27 and TRBJ2-3; D possibly corresponds to TRBD2 (6 bases). The clonotype comes from a woman aged 25 to 39 with COVID-19, enrolled during active disease. Sequenced material: peripheral blood. For the CDR3, the DNA is TGTGCCAGCAGTTTATCTGCGGGGCGGAGCACAGATACGCAGTATTTT. Encoded protein: CASSLSAGRSTDTQYF.